This T cell receptor beta chain was identified during a study of blood T cells in healthy people across ages. Across the whole study: In model experiments, template switching was able to capture about one barcoded beta molecule for every two T cells that were present.

Together with a sample-barcoded 5' primer, a J-beta primer mix was included in a second PCR lasting roughly 7 to 11 cycles. Sequencing of every sample gave 2.5 million or more CDR3-containing paired-end reads. In TCRdb, the 5' RACE reads were re-called with MiXCR into one record per CDR3 protein. Of under 2,000,000 distinct CDR3 sequences listed, less than 50% were seen once; the top ten hold over 2%. The draw of peripheral blood yielded roughly 9.4 milliliters from each donor. Total RNA was extracted at no less than 6 micrograms per sample. The CDR3 covers 13 residues. CDR1 is ENHRY, CDR2 SYGVKD, per germline. The germline V and J ends were trimmed by 7 bases and 6 bases, with 15 bases remaining between them.

The origin of this receptor is a woman aged 40 to 49 in good health. Sample: blood. The gene calls are TRBV10-3 and TRBJ1-2; maybe TRBD1 (6 bases). CDR3 coding DNA: TGTGCCATCATGGGCAGGGGAGAGGATGGCTACACCTTC. Encoded protein: CAIMGRGEDGYTF.